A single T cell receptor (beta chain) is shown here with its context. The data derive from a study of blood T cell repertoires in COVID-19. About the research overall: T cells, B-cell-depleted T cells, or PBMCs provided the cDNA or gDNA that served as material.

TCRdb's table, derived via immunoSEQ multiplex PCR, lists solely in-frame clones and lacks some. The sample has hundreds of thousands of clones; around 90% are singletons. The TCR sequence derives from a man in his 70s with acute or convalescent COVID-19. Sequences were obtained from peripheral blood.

CDR3 amino acids: CASSYQFSNEQFF. CDR3 nucleotides: TGTGCCAGCAGTTACCAGTTTTCCAATGAGCAGTTCTTC. This chain uses TRBV6-6 with TRBJ2-1; D is ambiguous. Per germline, CDR1 MNHNY and CDR2 SVGAGI (reference sequence). This CDR3 contains 13 residues. The ends were cut back, 2 bases at V and 6 bases at J, with 8 bases in the middle.